This record concerns one T cell receptor beta chain sequence. Its target is unknown. This sample stems from a study of vaccination and CD4 T cells after COVID-19. CDR3 size: 13 residues. The germline V and J ends were trimmed by 2 bases and 1 base, with 4 bases remaining between them. Germline V gene data show CDR1 as SGHKS and CDR2 as YYEKEE (reference sequence). As for treatment: approximately 9-day PBMC culture with coronavirus spike peptide pools or control peptides (ViraFEST assay). The Oncomine TCR Beta short-read assay was what sequenced the DNA obtained from cultured CD4+ T cells. MiXCR was run by TCRdb on the PCR reads, yielding one entry per CDR3 protein. The data show under 15,000 distinct CDR3 sequences, roughly 45% seen once.

The sequences come from CD4+ T cells from blood, cultured in vitro, collected after SARS-CoV-2 vaccination. The genes are TRBV5-5 and TRBJ1-5; D remains ambiguous. This TCR came from a human donor who had recovered from COVID-19. The CDR3 nucleotides are TGTGCCAGCAGCTTCGGAAGCAATCAGCCCCAGCATTTT. Amino acids: CASSFGSNQPQHF. The variable domain in full, completed from reference TRBV5-5 and TRBJ1-5, reads DAGVTQSPTHLIKTRGQQVTLRCSPISGHKSVSWYQQVLGQGPQFIFQYYEKEERGRGNFPDRFSARQFPNYSSELNVNALLLGDSALYLCASSFGSNQPQHFGDGTRLSIL.